One and the same sample provided the 12 T cell receptor beta chains below, sequenced in a study of cytomegalovirus exposure and HLA in healthy donors. PCR employed 60 Vbeta and 13 Jbeta primers. Profiled with immunoSEQ multiplex PCR; TCRdb holds only in-frame clones, not every one. The sample lists about 130,000 clones; 85% were seen once. The material sequenced was PBMCs. Receptors were obtained from a young woman in good health and CMV-seropositive.

The chain uses TRBV10-1 and TRBJ2-3; tentative D call: TRBD1 (6 bases). V lost 9 bases to trimming and J lost 0 bases, with 10 bases between them. Germline CDR1 is WNHNN and CDR2 is SYGVQD (reference sequence). The CDR3 is 13 residues long. The CDR3 coding sequence is TGCGCCAGGGGACACTTTAGCACAGATACGCAGTATTTT. Translation gives CARGHFSTDTQYF.

The rearrangement links TRBV10-2 to TRBJ1-5; D perhaps matches TRBD1 (5 bases). The CDR3 is 13 amino acids. CDR1 and CDR2 (germline): WSHSY, SAAADI. V was clipped by 6 bases and J by 5 bases, with 11 bases between them. The CDR3 DNA reads as TGCGCCAGCAGGGGGCAAGGGGATCAGCCCCAGCATTTT. Translated: CASRGQGDQPQHF.

V usage is TRBV4-2 and J usage is TRBJ2-2; D remains ambiguous. Germline CDR1 is LGHNA and CDR2 is YNFKEQ. Trimming stripped 1 base from V and 5 bases from J, with 8 bases between. The CDR3 has 14 residues. The CDR3 DNA reads TGTGCCAGCAGCCAAGGGGCGAGTACCGGGGAGCTGTTTTTT. Protein sequence: CASSQGASTGELFF.

V is TRBV19 and J is TRBJ1-1; D is ambiguous. There are 13 residues in the CDR3. Trimming took off 1 base at V and 5 bases at J, with 8 bases between the two ends. The germline CDR1 and CDR2 sequences are LNHDA and SQIVND (reference sequence). This chain's CDR3 is CASSIVQRTEAFF. In nucleotides, the CDR3 is TGTGCCAGTAGTATAGTGCAGAGGACTGAAGCTTTCTTT.

V usage is TRBV6-1 and J usage is TRBJ2-7; 9 nucleotides align to TRBD1. The CDR3 spans 13 residues. The V gene end was trimmed by 8 bases and the J gene end by 6 bases; junction bases not matched to a gene: 8. CDR1 and CDR2 (germline): MNHNS, SASEGT. In DNA, the CDR3 is TGTGCCAGCTCTGGGACAGGGTCCCCCGAGCAGTACTTC. Translated: CASSGTGSPEQYF.

The CDR3 sequence: CTAQQGAGEQYF. The CDR3 region has the DNA TGCACCGCGCAGCAGGGGGCGGGAGAGCAGTACTTC. The rearrangement links TRBV29-1 to TRBJ2-7, with 8 bases aligning to TRBD1. This CDR3 is 12 amino acids long. The germline V gene encodes CDR1 SQVTM and CDR2 ANQGSEA.

The rearrangement links TRBV2 to TRBJ1-1; the match to TRBD1 covers 9 bases. Germline CDR1 reads SNHLY; CDR2 reads FYNNEI. V shed 9 bases, J shed 1 base, and the junction held 6 bases outside the gene matches. The CDR3 loop spans 14 amino acids. CDR3 in DNA: TGTGCCAGTAAAAGGGACAGGGCGAACACTGAAGCTTTCTTT. This encodes CASKRDRANTEAFF. The full variable domain, completed using reference TRBV2 and TRBJ1-1, is EPEVTQTPSHQVTQMGQEVILRCVPISNHLYFYWYRQILGQKVEFLVSFYNNEISEKSEIFDDQFSVERPDGSNFTLKIRSTKLEDSAMYFCASKRDRANTEAFFGQGTRLTVV.

The genes are TRBV15 and TRBJ1-1; TRBD1 is a possible D gene (6 bases). From germline, CDR1 is LNHNV and CDR2 YYDKDF (reference sequence). V lost 7 bases to trimming and J lost 8 bases, with 11 bases between them. CDR3 length equals 11 residues. The CDR3 region is CATMRGREAFF. CDR3 coding DNA: TGTGCCACCATGCGGGGGCGGGAAGCTTTCTTT.

This clone was observed once. V is TRBV30 and J is TRBJ2-3; TRBD2 matches at 9 bases. CDR3 length: 15 residues. J gave up 8 bases and V 8 bases, and 17 bases lay outside the gene matches. Germline lookup yields CDR1 GTSNPN and CDR2 SVGIG (reference sequence). For the CDR3, the DNA is TGTGCCGCGAGATTGACTAGCGGTTTCTCTGGTACGCAGTATTTT. Translating it yields CAARLTSGFSGTQYF.

Only one count was recorded for this clone. This chain links TRBV29-1 with TRBJ2-4; 7 bases match TRBD1. The ends lost 5 bases at V and 9 bases at J; junction bases unmatched: 10. This CDR3 has 13 amino acids. CDR1 SQVTM and CDR2 ANQGSEA come from the germline V gene. The CDR3 DNA is TGCAGCGTTAGGGGGCACAGTGGAAGCATTCAGTACTTC. Residues: CSVRGHSGSIQYF.

The chain joins TRBV18 to TRBJ2-2; TRBD1 agrees at 7 bases. J gave up 3 bases and V 6 bases, and 10 bases lay outside the gene matches. Germline-derived CDR1 and CDR2 are KGHSH and LQKENI. CDR3 size: 16 residues. Here the CDR3 reads CASSPQGQSDTGELFF. The CDR3, as DNA: TGTGCCAGCTCCCCCCAGGGACAGTCGGACACCGGGGAGCTGTTTTTT.

The chain combines TRBV6-5 with TRBJ2-7; 7 nucleotides line up with TRBD1. This CDR3 region has 14 residues. The germline gives CDR1 MNHEY, CDR2 SVGAGI. CDR3 nucleotide sequence: TGTGTCGGGCCTACAGGGGCCTCTTCCTACGAGCAGTACTTC. Its translation is CVGPTGASSYEQYF.